This TCR beta chain comes out of a study of T cell responses to AZD1222 COVID-19 vaccine. Germline loops: CDR1 LNHDA, CDR2 SQIVND (reference sequence). CDR3 length equals 13 residues. Trimming took off 6 bases at V and 5 bases at J, with 10 bases between the two ends. Pooled in the analysis were second doses at about 4 or about 12 weeks. Measured with immunoSEQ multiplex PCR; TCRdb has only the in-frame clones, and not every one. The sample lists around 100,000 clones, about 90% occurring once. Sequenced material: peripheral blood, taken 28 days after the second AZD1222 dose. The source of this sequence is an adult who received the AZD1222 COVID-19 vaccine. The chain couples TRBV19 to TRBJ2-2, with a possible D match to TRBD1 (6 bases). CDR3 protein: CASSRGGTGELFF. The DNA for the CDR3 is TGTGCCAGTAGCAGGGGTGGAACCGGGGAGCTGTTTTTT.